This T cell receptor (beta chain) was sequenced in a study of OX40 agonist ivuxolimab in advanced cancers. Study summary: Partial responses occurred in Three dose-escalation patients, one with hepatocellular carcinoma and two with cutaneous melanoma.

Regarding the study as a whole: Also present in some nonresponders was a low level of normalized T-cell clonal expansion.

Measured with immunoSEQ multiplex PCR; TCRdb has only the in-frame clones, and not every one. The table has 66,000 or so clones, roughly 85% seen once; the top ten hold approximately 3.8%. V shed 2 bases and J shed 7 bases, with 11 bases lying between them. Germline CDR1 GTSNPN, CDR2 SVGIG (reference sequence). The CDR3 has 12 amino acids. This clone was observed a single time. Its antigen is unidentified. This receptor was obtained from an adult with an advanced solid tumor such as melanoma, head and neck, liver or kidney cancer. Sequencing was performed on CD4+ or CD8+ T cells sorted from blood, taken in a trial of the OX40 agonist ivuxolimab. J is TRBJ1-1 and V is TRBV30; D remains ambiguous. CDR3 region: CAWSSGRYEAFF. In DNA, the CDR3 is TGTGCCTGGAGTTCGGGCAGATATGAAGCTTTCTTT.